What follows are 2 T cell receptor beta chains derived from one specimen sequenced in a study of T cells after yellow fever vaccination. TCRdb reanalysed the 5' RACE reads using MiXCR and keeps one entry per CDR3 protein. The table lists some 99,000 distinct CDR3 sequences, approximately 5.5% of them singletons. The sequences come from CD8+ T cells sorted from PBMCs, collected 10 days after the yellow fever booster vaccination. The receptors were gathered from a man between 18 and 29 years old who received the YFV17D yellow fever vaccine.

This clonotype was seen a few times. This chain joins TRBV7-8 and TRBJ2-7; D gene unclear. The V end was cut by 1 base, the J end by 0 bases, with 10 bases between. The germline V gene has CDR1 SGHVS and CDR2 FQNEAQ. This CDR3 is 15 amino acids long. The CDR3 sequence: CASSLVRQDSYEQYF. CDR3 bases: TGTGCCAGCAGCTTAGTCAGGCAAGACTCCTACGAGCAGTACTTC.

This clonotype was recorded at least ten times. The chain links TRBV29-1 to TRBJ1-2; 7 bases agree with TRBD1. The CDR3 contains 13 residues. Looked up from germline, CDR1 is SQVTM and CDR2 is ANQGSEA. The V segment lost 4 bases and the J segment 5 bases; nucleotides outside the gene matches: 7. The CDR3 reads CSVGGGASYGYTF. The CDR3 DNA is TGCAGCGTTGGAGGGGGCGCGAGTTATGGCTACACCTTC.